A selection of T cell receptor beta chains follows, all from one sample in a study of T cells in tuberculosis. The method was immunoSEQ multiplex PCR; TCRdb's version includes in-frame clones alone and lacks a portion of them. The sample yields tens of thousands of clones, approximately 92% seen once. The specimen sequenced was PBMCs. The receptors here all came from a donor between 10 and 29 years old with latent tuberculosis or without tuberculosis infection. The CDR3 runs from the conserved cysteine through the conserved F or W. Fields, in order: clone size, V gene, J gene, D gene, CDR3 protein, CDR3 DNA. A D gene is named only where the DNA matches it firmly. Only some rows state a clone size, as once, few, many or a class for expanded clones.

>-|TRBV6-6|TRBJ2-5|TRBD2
CASTNLAGGLGAQYF
TGTGCCAGCACCAACTTAGCGGGGGGGCTTGGGGCCCAGTACTTC
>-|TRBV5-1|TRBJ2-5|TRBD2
CASSSAGAQETQYF
TGCGCCAGCAGTTCAGCGGGGGCCCAAGAGACCCAGTACTTC
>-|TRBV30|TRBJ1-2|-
CAWSPGSSGYTF
TGTGCCTGGAGCCCCGGGTCGTCGGGCTACACCTTC
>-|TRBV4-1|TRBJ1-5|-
CASSRPIDQPQHF
TGCGCCAGCAGCCGTCCAATTGATCAGCCCCAGCATTTT
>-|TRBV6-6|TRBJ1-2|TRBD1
CASSTGGDLGYTF
TGTGCCAGCAGTACAGGGGGGGACCTGGGCTACACCTTC
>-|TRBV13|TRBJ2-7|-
CASSLGWTGDYEQYF
TGTGCCAGCAGCTTAGGTTGGACGGGGGACTACGAGCAGTACTTC
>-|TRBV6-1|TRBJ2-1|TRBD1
CAGRQGPYNEQFF
TGTGCCGGCCGACAGGGCCCATACAATGAGCAGTTCTTC
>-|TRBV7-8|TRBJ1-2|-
CASSLVGGDNYGYTF
TGTGCCAGCAGCTTAGTGGGGGGAGACAACTATGGCTACACCTTC
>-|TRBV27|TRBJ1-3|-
CASSLTGSGNTIYF
TGTGCCAGCAGTCTCACAGGGTCTGGAAACACCATATATTTT
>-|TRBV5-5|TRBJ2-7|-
CASSWGGAGEAEQYF
TGTGCCAGCAGCTGGGGAGGGGCAGGGGAGGCGGAGCAGTACTTC
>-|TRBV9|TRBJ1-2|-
CASSVGDGYTF
TGTGCCAGCAGCGTCGGGGATGGCTACACCTTC
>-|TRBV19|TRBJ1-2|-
CASTPSPLVLGRGSYGYTF
TGTGCCAGTACCCCAAGCCCATTGGTTTTGGGGCGGGGTAGCTATGGCTACACCTTC
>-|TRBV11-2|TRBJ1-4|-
CASSPPWGRDQKLFF
TGTGCCAGCAGCCCGCCGTGGGGGCGCGATCAAAAACTGTTTTTT
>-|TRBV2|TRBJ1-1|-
CASSEPQVVEAFF
TGTGCCAGCAGCGAACCCCAGGTGGTTGAAGCTTTCTTT
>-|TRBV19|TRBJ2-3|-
CASSIDAPGGPKDTQYF
TGTGCCAGTAGTATAGACGCCCCCGGGGGGCCAAAAGATACGCAGTATTTT
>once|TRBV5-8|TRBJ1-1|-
CASSLNRVVGEAFF
TGTGCCAGCAGCTTAAACAGGGTGGTGGGTGAAGCTTTCTTT
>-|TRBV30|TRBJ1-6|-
CAWRLRNSPLHF
TGTGCCTGGAGGCTCAGAAATTCACCCCTCCACTTT
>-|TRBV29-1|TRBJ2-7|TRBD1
CSVTQQGAGYEQYF
TGCAGCGTTACTCAACAGGGGGCCGGGTACGAGCAGTACTTC
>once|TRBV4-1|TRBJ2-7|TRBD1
CASSQAGQGAEQYF
TGCGCCAGCAGCCAAGCCGGACAGGGGGCCGAGCAGTACTTC
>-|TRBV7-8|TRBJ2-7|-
CASSSWGRTGNRNEQYF
TGTGCCAGCAGCTCTTGGGGGCGGACCGGGAATCGCAACGAGCAGTACTTC
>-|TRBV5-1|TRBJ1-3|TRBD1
CASSQYRGPGNTIYF
TGCGCCAGCAGCCAATACAGGGGACCTGGAAACACCATATATTTT
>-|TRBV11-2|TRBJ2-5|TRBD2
CASSPIIAGALQETQYF
TGTGCCAGCAGCCCGATAATAGCGGGGGCCCTCCAAGAGACCCAGTACTTC
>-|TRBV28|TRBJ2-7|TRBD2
CASTRTGAGGGYEQYF
TGTGCCAGCACCCGGACGGGAGCGGGGGGCGGGTACGAGCAGTACTTC
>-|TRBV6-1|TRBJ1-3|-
CASSPGEGYGNTIYF
TGTGCCAGTAGTCCCGGGGAGGGCTATGGAAACACCATATATTTT
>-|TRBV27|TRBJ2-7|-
CASSAGTDYEQYF
TGTGCCAGCTCGGCGGGAACTGACTACGAGCAGTACTTC
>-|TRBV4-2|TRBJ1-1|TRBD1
CASSYGQGNTEAFF
TGTGCCAGCAGCTATGGACAGGGGAACACTGAAGCTTTCTTT
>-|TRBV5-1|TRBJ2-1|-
CASSLITGNNEQFF
TGCGCCAGCAGCTTGATCACGGGAAACAATGAGCAGTTCTTC
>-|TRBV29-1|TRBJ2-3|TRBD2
CSGGGGTDTQYF
TGCAGCGGAGGCGGGGGGACAGATACGCAGTATTTT
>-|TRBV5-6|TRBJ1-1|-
CASSPQGNTEAFF
TGTGCCAGCAGCCCCCAGGGAAACACTGAAGCTTTCTTT
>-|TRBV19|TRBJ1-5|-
CASSLQYSNQPQHF
TGTGCCAGTAGTTTACAGTATAGCAATCAGCCCCAGCATTTT
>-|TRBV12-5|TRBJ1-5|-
CASGLVRLDRHLSYSNQPQHF
TGTGCTAGTGGTTTGGTACGTTTGGACAGACACCTTTCTTATAGCAATCAGCCCCAGCATTTT
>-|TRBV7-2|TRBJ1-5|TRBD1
CASSPGTGAFFQPQHF
TGTGCCAGCAGCCCAGGGACAGGAGCATTTTTTCAGCCCCAGCATTTT
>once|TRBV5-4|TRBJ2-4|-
CASSSGTGQGDF
TGTGCCAGCAGCTCGGGGACTGGGCAGGGGGACTTC
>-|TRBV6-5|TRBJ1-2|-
CASSPARVGYGYTF
TGTGCCAGCAGTCCCGCCAGGGTTGGCTATGGCTACACCTTC
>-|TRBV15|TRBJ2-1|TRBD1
CATSGLDRESYNEQFF
TGTGCCACCAGCGGACTCGACAGGGAATCCTACAATGAGCAGTTCTTC
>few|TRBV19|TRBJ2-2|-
CASSIGRRAYTGELFF
TGTGCCAGTAGTATAGGTCGCAGGGCATACACCGGGGAGCTGTTTTTT
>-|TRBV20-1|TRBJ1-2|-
CSGQSNYGYTF
TGCAGTGGGCAGTCTAACTATGGCTACACCTTC
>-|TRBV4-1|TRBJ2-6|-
CASSTTGSGANVLTF
TGCGCCAGCAGCACGACAGGCTCTGGGGCCAACGTCCTGACTTTC
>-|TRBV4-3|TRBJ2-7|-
CASSQGVLGADEQYF
TGCGCCAGCAGCCAAGGGGTATTGGGGGCGGACGAGCAGTACTTC
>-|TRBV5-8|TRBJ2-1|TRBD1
CASRTYRGNNVEQFF
TGTGCCAGCAGGACCTACAGGGGAAACAACGTTGAGCAGTTCTTC
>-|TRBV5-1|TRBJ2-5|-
CASSPFLGGAQETQYF
TGCGCCAGCAGCCCTTTTTTGGGGGGGGCCCAAGAGACCCAGTACTTC
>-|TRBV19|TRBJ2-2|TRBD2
CASSYRGGPTGELFF
TGTGCCAGTAGTTACCGCGGGGGGCCCACCGGGGAGCTGTTTTTT
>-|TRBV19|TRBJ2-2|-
CASRPRVNTGELFF
TGTGCCAGTAGGCCCCGGGTTAACACCGGGGAGCTGTTTTTT
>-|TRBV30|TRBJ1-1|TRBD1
CAWSSTGGTEAFF
TGTGCCTGGAGTTCCACAGGGGGGACTGAAGCTTTCTTT
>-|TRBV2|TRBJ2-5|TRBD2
CASTAWRGGQETQYF
TGTGCCAGCACTGCCTGGCGGGGGGGCCAAGAGACCCAGTACTTC